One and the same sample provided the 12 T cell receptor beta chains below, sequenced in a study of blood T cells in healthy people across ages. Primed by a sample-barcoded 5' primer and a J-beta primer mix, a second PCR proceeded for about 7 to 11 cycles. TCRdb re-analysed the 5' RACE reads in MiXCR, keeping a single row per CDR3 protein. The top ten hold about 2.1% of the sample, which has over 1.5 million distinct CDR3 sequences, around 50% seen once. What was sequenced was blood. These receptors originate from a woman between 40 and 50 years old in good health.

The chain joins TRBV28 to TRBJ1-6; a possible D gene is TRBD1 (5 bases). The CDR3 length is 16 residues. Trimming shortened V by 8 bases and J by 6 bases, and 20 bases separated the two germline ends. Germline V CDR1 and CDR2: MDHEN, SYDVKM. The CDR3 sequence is CASGTTAARINSPLHF. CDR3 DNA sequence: TGTGCCAGCGGCACGACAGCGGCTAGAATTAATTCACCCCTCCACTTT.

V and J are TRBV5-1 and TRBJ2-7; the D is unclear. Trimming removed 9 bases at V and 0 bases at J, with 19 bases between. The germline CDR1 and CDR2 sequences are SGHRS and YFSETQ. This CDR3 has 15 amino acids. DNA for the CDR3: TGCGCCAACCTCCTTCCTCCGGTGAGCTCCTACGAGCAGTACTTC. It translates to CANLLPPVSSYEQYF.

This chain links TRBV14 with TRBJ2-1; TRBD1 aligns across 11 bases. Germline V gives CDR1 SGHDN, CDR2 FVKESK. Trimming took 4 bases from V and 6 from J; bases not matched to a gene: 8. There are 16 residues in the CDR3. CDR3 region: CASSPRDRGGTNEQFF. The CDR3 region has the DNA TGTGCCAGCAGCCCCAGGGACAGGGGGGGTACCAATGAGCAGTTCTTC.

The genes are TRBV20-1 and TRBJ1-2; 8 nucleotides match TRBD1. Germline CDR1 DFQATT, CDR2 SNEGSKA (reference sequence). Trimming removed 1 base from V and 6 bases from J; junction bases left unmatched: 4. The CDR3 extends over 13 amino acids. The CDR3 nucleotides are TGCAGTGCTAGAGGACAGGGGTCGGATGGCTACACCTTC. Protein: CSARGQGSDGYTF.

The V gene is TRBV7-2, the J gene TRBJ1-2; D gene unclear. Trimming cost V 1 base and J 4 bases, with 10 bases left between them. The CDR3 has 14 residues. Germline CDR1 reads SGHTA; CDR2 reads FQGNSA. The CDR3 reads CASSLDNGIYGYTF. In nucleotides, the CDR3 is TGTGCCAGCAGCTTAGACAATGGGATCTATGGCTACACCTTC.

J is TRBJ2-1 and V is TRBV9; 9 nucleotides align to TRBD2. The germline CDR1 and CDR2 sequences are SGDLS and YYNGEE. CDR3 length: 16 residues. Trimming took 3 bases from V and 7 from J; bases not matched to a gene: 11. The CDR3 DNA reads TGTGCCAGCAGCGCGAGCGGGGGGATAATTGGTAATGAGCAGTTCTTC. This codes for CASSASGGIIGNEQFF.

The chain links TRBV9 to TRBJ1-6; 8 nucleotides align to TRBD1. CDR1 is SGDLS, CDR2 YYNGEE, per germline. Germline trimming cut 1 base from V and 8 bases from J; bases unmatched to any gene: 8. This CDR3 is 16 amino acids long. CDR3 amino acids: CASSVSPGTGDSPLHF. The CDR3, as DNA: TGTGCCAGCAGCGTATCACCCGGGACAGGCGATTCACCCCTCCACTTT.

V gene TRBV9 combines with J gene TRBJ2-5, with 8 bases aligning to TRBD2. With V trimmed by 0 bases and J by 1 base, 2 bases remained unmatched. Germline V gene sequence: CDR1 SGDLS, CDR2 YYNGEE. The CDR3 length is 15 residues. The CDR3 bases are TGTGCCAGCAGCGTAGGAGCGGGGGTCCAAGAGACCCAGTACTTC. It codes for CASSVGAGVQETQYF.

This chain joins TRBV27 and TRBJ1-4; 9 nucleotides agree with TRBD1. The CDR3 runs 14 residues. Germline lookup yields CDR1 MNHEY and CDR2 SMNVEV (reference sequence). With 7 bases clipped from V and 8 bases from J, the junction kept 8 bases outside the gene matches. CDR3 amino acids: CASKLGQGGEKLFF. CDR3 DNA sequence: TGTGCCAGCAAACTGGGACAGGGAGGGGAAAAACTGTTTTTT.

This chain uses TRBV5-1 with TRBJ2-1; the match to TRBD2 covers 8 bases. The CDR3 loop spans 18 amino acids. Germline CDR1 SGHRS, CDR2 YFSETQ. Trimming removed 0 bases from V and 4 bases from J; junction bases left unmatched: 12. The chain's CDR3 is CASSLEGPGGGLYNEQFF. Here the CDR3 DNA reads TGCGCCAGCAGCTTGGAGGGCCCCGGCGGGGGGTTGTACAATGAGCAGTTCTTC. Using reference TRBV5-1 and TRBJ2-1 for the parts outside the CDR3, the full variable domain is KAGVTQTPRYLIKTRGQQVTLSCSPISGHRSVSWYQQTPGQGLQFLFEYFSETQRNKGNFPGRFSGRQFSNSRSEMNVSTLELGDSALYLCASSLEGPGGGLYNEQFFGPGTRLTVL.

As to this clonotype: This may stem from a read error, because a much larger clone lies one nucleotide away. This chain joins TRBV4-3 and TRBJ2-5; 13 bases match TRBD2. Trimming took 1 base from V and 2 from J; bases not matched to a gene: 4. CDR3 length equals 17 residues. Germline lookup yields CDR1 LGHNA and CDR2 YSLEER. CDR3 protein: CASSQGMGLAGQETQYF. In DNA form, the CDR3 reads TGCGCCAGCAGCCAAGGTATGGGACTAGCGGGGCAAGAGACCCAGTACTTC.

CDR3 protein: CASSMGLLQETQYF. The DNA for the CDR3 is TGCGCCAGCAGCATGGGACTTTTGCAAGAGACCCAGTACTTC. This chain uses TRBV5-1 with TRBJ2-5; D might be TRBD2 (6 bases). V was pared by 4 bases and J by 2 bases, with 12 bases between. This CDR3 has 14 amino acids. The germline V gene encodes CDR1 SGHRS and CDR2 YFSETQ.